This T cell receptor beta chain was retrieved from a study of blood T cell repertoires in COVID-19. Study context: From the United States, Italy and Spain came samples of acute and convalescent COVID-19.

Measured with immunoSEQ multiplex PCR; TCRdb has only the in-frame clones, and not every one. Of 390,000 or so clones listed, about 83% are singletons. Participants came from about two dozen US areas, aged roughly 18 to 95 years. Recovery meant two consecutive negative NP/OP PCR tests, professional clearance, or resolved symptoms. The receptor comes from a woman aged 45-65 years who had recovered from COVID-19. Sequenced sample: PBMCs or T cells enriched from blood (not recorded which).

In DNA form, the CDR3 reads TGTGCCAGCAGCGTAGCAGGGGCTGGAAACACCATATATTTT. It codes for CASSVAGAGNTIYF. The J gene is TRBJ1-3, the V gene TRBV9; TRBD1 might be the D (6 bases). The CDR3 runs 14 residues. Trimming cost V 0 bases and J 2 bases, with 6 bases left between them. In germline, CDR1 is SGDLS, CDR2 YYNGEE.